The 7 T cell receptor beta chains in this list originate from one sample, sequenced in a study of cytomegalovirus exposure and HLA in healthy donors (TCRdb year 2017). The library was obtained by the immunoSEQ multiplex PCR assay. The multiplex PCR relied on a mix of 60 forward primers for TCR Vbeta segments and 13 reverse primers for TCR Jbeta segments. The immuneACCESS repertoire file appears here via TCRdb, limited to in-frame rearrangements. These files lack a portion of the clones; in checked studies, under half of the deficit traces to unresolved V genes, and the cause of the others is not known. The sample contains 97,000 or so clones, roughly 83% of them found a single time. The ten largest clones represent 2.6% of the sample. Sequenced: PBMCs. These receptors came from a middle-aged man in good health and CMV-seronegative.

This clone was seen more than once but under ten times. This sequence joins TRBV7-6 and TRBJ2-1; D unclear. The V gene lost 0 bases and the J gene lost 16 bases, with 13 bases spanning the gap. This CDR3 spans 12 amino acids. Germline CDR1 and CDR2: SGHVS and FNYEAQ. The CDR3 here is CASSLAKSQLFF. CDR3 nucleotides: TGTGCCAGCAGCTTAGCGAAAAGCCAACTTTTCTTC.

The J gene is TRBJ2-1, the V gene TRBV9; 9 nucleotides line up with TRBD2. Unmatched junction bases numbered 17, after V lost 4 bases and J lost 9 bases. The germline V gene has CDR1 SGDLS and CDR2 YYNGEE. CDR3 length: 17 residues. This CDR3 reads CASSPPGGGALLGEQFF. DNA for the CDR3: TGTGCCAGCAGCCCCCCTGGCGGGGGGGCCCTATTAGGTGAGCAGTTCTTC.

A note on this clone: The junction departs from germline at one end; a sequencing error may be responsible. The gene calls are TRBV9 and TRBJ2-2; D might be TRBD2 (6 bases). This CDR3 comprises 17 residues. Germline CDR1 SGDLS, CDR2 YYNGEE. CDR3 nucleotide sequence: TGTGCCAGCAGCGACACCGTGATCGGGGGAAACACCGGGGAGCTGCTTTTT. It yields the protein CASSDTVIGGNTGELLF.

This chain uses TRBV11-3 with TRBJ2-1, with 8 bases that match TRBD2. The CDR3 spans 16 residues. The V segment lost 2 bases and the J segment 3 bases; nucleotides outside the gene matches: 6. Germline V gives CDR1 SGHNT, CDR2 YENEEA. The CDR3 is CASSLNFGGDYNEQFF. Here the CDR3 DNA reads TGTGCCAGCAGCTTAAACTTCGGGGGGGACTACAATGAGCAGTTCTTC.

The V gene is TRBV5-8, the J gene TRBJ2-2; 7 bases line up with TRBD2. The CDR3 sequence is 19 residues long. CDR1 is SGHTS and CDR2 is YDEGEE in the germline V gene. The V and J ends lost 2 bases and 4 bases, in that order; junction bases with no gene match: 17. Here the CDR3 reads CASSFGPGRGREGTGELFF. CDR3 DNA sequence: TGTGCCAGCAGCTTCGGCCCGGGGCGCGGCAGGGAGGGCACCGGGGAGCTGTTTTTT.

V gene TRBV6-1 combines with J gene TRBJ2-7, with 11 bases fitting TRBD2. The germline V gene has CDR1 MNHNS and CDR2 SASEGT. V lost 10 bases to trimming and J lost 13 bases; unmatched junction nucleotides: 9. This CDR3 has 11 amino acids. This CDR3 reads CATLETSGAYF. The CDR3, as DNA: TGTGCCACCCTAGAGACTAGCGGGGCATACTTC.

This chain uses TRBV2 with TRBJ2-3; possible D gene TRBD1, 6 bases. CDR1 is SNHLY, CDR2 FYNNEI, per germline. V was pared by 6 bases and J by 1 base, with 14 bases between. The CDR3 runs 15 residues. CDR3 sequence reads: CASSGDGQRTDTQYF. In DNA, the CDR3 is TGTGCCAGCAGCGGGGACGGACAGCGCACAGATACGCAGTATTTT.